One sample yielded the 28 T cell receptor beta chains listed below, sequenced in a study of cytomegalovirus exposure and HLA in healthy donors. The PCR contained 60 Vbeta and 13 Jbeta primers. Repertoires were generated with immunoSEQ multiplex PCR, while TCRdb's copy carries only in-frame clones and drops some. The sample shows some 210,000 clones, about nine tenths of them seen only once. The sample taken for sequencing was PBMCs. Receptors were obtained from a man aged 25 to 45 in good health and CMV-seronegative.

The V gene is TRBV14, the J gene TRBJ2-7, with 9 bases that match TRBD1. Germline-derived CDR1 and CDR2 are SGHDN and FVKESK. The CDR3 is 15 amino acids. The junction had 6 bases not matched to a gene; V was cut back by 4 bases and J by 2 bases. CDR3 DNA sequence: TGTGCCAGCAGCCGACCGACAGGGGGAACCTACGAGCAGTACTTC. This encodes CASSRPTGGTYEQYF.

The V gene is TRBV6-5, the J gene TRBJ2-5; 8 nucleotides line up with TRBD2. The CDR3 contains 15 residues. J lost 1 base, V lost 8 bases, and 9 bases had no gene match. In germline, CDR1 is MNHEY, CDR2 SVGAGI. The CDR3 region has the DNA TGTGCCAGCCTAGCCCTGCGGGGGGCCCAAGAGACCCAGTACTTC. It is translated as CASLALRGAQETQYF.

The chain's CDR3 is CASSKGQDGGYTF. For the CDR3, the DNA is TGTGCCAGCAGTAAAGGACAGGACGGGGGCTACACCTTC. V and J are TRBV2 and TRBJ1-2; 7 bases fit TRBD1. Germline V gives CDR1 SNHLY, CDR2 FYNNEI. The CDR3 totals 13 residues. Trimming removed 5 bases from V and 8 bases from J; junction bases left unmatched: 8.

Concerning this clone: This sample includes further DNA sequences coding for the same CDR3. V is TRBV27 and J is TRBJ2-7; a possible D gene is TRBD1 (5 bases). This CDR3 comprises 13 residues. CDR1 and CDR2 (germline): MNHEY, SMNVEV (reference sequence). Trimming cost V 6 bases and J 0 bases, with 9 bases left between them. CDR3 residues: CASSLTDSYEQYF. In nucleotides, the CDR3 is TGTGCCAGCAGCCTGACAGACTCCTACGAGCAGTACTTC.

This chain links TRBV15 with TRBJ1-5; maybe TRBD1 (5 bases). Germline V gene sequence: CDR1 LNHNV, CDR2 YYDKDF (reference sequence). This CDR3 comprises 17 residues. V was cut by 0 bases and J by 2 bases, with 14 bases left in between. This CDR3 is CATSRELGGGGNQPQHF. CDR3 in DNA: TGTGCCACCAGCAGAGAATTGGGGGGAGGGGGCAATCAGCCCCAGCATTTT.

As DNA, the CDR3 is TGTGCCAGCAGCTTGCGGGATTACTACGAGCAGTACTTC. Residues: CASSLRDYYEQYF. This chain uses TRBV5-4 with TRBJ2-7, with D possibly matching TRBD2 (5 bases). The CDR3 extends over 13 amino acids. Germline V gene data show CDR1 as SGHNT and CDR2 as YYREEE (reference sequence). V was clipped by 1 base and J by 3 bases, with 8 bases between them.

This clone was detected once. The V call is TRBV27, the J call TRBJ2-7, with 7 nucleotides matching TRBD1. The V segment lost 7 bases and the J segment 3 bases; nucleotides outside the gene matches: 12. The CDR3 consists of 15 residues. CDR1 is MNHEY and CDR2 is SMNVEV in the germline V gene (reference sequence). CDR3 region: CASMGMGYRGYEQYF. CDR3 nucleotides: TGTGCCAGCATGGGGATGGGGTACAGGGGCTACGAGCAGTACTTC.

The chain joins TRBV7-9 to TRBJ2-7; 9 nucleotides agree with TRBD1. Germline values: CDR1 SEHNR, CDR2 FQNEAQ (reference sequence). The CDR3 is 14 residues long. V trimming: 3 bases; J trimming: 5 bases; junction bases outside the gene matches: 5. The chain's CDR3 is CASSLGQGGDEQYF. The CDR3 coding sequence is TGTGCCAGCAGCTTGGGACAGGGTGGTGACGAGCAGTACTTC.

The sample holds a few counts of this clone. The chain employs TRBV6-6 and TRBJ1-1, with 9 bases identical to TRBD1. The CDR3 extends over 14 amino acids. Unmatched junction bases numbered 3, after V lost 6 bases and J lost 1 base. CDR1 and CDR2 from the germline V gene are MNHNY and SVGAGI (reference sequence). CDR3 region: CASRYRGRNTEAFF. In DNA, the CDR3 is TGTGCCAGCAGGTACAGGGGGCGGAACACTGAAGCTTTCTTT.

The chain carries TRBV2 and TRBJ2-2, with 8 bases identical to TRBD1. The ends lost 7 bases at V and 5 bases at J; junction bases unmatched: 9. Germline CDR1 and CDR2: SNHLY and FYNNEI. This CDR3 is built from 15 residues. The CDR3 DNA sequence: TGTGCCAGCAATTCAGGACAGGGCGGGACCGGGGAGCTGTTTTTT. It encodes CASNSGQGGTGELFF. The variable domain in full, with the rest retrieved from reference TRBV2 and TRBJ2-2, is EPEVTQTPSHQVTQMGQEVILRCVPISNHLYFYWYRQILGQKVEFLVSFYNNEISEKSEIFDDQFSVERPDGSNFTLKIRSTKLEDSAMYFCASNSGQGGTGELFFGEGSRLTVL.

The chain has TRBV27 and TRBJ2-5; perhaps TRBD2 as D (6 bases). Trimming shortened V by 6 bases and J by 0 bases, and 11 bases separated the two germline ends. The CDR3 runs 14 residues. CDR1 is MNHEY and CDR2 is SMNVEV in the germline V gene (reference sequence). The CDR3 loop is CASRNSGDQETQYF. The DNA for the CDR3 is TGTGCCAGCAGGAACTCGGGGGACCAAGAGACCCAGTACTTC.

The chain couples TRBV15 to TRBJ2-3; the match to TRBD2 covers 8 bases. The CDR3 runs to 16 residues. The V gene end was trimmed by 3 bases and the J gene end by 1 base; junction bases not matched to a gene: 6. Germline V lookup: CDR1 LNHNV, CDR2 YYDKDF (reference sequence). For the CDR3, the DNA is TGTGCCACCAGCAGGGCCAGCGGGGGCCGCACAGATACGCAGTATTTT. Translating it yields CATSRASGGRTDTQYF.

CDR3 protein: CASSDGTGLYGYTF. The CDR3 DNA follows: TGTGCCAGCAGTGACGGGACAGGGCTCTATGGCTACACCTTC. The rearrangement joins TRBV6-1 to TRBJ1-2; the match to TRBD1 covers 9 bases. The CDR3 has 14 amino acids. From germline, CDR1 is MNHNS and CDR2 SASEGT. V shed 3 bases, J shed 4 bases, and the junction held 3 bases outside the gene matches.

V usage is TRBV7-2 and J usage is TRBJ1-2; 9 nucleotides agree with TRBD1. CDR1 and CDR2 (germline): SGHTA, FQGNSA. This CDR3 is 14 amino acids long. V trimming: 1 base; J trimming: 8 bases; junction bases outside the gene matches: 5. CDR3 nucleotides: TGTGCCAGCAGCTTAGAAGGGACAGGGATCGGCTACACCTTC. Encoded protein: CASSLEGTGIGYTF.

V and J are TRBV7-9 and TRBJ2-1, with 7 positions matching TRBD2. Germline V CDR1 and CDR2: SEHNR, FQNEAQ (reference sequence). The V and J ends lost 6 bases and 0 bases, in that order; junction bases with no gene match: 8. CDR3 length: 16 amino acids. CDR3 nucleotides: TGTGCCAGCAGACCAACTAGCGCCGGCTCCTACAATGAGCAGTTCTTC. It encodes CASRPTSAGSYNEQFF.

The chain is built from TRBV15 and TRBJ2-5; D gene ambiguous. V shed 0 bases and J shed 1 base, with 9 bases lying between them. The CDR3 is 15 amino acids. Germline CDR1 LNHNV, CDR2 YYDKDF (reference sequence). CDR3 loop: CATSRDRAPQETQYF. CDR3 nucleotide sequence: TGTGCCACCAGCAGAGATCGAGCACCCCAAGAGACCCAGTACTTC.

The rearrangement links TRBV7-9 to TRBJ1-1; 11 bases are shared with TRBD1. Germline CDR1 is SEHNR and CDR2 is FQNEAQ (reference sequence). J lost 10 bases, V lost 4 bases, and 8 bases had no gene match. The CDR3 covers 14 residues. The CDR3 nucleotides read TGTGCCAGCAGCTACGCGACCGGGACAGGGGGAGCTTTCTTT. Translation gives CASSYATGTGGAFF.

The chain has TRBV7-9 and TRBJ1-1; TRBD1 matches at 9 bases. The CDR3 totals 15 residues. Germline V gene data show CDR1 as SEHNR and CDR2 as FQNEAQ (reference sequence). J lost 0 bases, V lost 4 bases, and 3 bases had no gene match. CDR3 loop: CASSSGTGMNTEAFF. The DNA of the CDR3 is TGTGCCAGCAGCTCCGGGACAGGGATGAACACTGAAGCTTTCTTT.

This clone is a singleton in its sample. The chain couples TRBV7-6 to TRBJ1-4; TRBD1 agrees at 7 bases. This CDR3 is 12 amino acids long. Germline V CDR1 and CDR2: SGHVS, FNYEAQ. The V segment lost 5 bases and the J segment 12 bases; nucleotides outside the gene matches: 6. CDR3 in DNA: TGTGCCAGCAGCCCGGGACAGCGAGAACTGTTTTTT. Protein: CASSPGQRELFF.

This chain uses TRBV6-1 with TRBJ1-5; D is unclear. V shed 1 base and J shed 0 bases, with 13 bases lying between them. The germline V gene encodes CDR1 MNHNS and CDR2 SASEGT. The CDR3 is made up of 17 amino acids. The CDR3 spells CASSEVVRLTSNQPQHF. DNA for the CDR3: TGTGCCAGCAGTGAAGTAGTGAGGTTAACTAGCAATCAGCCCCAGCATTTT.

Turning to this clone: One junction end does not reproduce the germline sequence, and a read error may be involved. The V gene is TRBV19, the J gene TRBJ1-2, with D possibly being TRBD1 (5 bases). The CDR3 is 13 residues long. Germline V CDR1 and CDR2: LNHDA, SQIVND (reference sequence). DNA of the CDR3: TGTGTCAGTAGTATAGGGAACAGGAATGGCTACACCTTC. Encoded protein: CVSSIGNRNGYTF. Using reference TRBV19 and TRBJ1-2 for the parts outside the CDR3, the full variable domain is DGGITQSPKYLFRKEGQNVTLSCEQNLNHDAMYWYRQDPGQGLRLIYYSQIVNDFQKGDIAEGYSVSREKKESFPLTVTSAQKNPTAFYLCVSSIGNRNGYTFGSGTRLTVV.

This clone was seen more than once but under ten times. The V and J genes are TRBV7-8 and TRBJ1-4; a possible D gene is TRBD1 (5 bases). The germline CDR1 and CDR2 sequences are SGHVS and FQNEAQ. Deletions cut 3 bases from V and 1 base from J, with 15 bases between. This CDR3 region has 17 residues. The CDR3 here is CASSFLVGGETNEKLFF. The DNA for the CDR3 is TGTGCCAGCAGCTTTTTAGTAGGAGGGGAAACTAATGAAAAACTGTTTTTT.

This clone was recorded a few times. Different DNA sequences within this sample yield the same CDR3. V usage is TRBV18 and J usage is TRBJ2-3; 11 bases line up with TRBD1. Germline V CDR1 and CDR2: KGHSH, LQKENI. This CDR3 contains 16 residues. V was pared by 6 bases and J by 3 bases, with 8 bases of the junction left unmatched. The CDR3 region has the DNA TGTGCCAGCTCGCCGGCCGGGACAGGGGGGACAGATACGCAGTATTTT. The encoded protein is CASSPAGTGGTDTQYF.

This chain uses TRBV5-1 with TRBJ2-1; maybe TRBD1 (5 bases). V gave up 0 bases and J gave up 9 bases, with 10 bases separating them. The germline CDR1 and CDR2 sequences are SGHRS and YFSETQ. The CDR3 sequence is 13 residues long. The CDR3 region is CASSLVGAGEQFF. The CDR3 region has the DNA TGCGCCAGCAGCTTGGTAGGGGCTGGTGAGCAGTTCTTC.

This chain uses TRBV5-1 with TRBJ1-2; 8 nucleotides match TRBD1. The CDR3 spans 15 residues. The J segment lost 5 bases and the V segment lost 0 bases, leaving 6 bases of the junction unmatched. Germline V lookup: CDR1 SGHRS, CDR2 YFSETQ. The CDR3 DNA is TGCGCCAGCAGCTTGGGGCAGGGGGCTCAATATGGCTACACCTTC. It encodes CASSLGQGAQYGYTF.

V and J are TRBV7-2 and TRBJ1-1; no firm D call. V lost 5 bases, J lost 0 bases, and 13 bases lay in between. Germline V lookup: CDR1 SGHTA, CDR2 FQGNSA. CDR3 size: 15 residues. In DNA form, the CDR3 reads TGTGCCAGCAGCCTCTATACGACTATGAACACTGAAGCTTTCTTT. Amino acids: CASSLYTTMNTEAFF.

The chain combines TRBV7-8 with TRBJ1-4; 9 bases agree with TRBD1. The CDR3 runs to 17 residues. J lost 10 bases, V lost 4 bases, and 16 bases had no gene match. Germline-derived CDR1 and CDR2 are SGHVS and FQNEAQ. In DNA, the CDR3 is TGTGCCAGCAGCTCCCGTTACCCGGGACAGGGATCGGGAAAACTGTTTTTT. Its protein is CASSSRYPGQGSGKLFF.

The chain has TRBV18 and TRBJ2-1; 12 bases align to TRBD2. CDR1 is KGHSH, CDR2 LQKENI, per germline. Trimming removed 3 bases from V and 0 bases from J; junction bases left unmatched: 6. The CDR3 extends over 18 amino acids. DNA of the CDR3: TGTGCCAGCTCACCGACTAGCGGGAGTCGGAGCTCCTACAATGAGCAGTTCTTC. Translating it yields CASSPTSGSRSSYNEQFF.